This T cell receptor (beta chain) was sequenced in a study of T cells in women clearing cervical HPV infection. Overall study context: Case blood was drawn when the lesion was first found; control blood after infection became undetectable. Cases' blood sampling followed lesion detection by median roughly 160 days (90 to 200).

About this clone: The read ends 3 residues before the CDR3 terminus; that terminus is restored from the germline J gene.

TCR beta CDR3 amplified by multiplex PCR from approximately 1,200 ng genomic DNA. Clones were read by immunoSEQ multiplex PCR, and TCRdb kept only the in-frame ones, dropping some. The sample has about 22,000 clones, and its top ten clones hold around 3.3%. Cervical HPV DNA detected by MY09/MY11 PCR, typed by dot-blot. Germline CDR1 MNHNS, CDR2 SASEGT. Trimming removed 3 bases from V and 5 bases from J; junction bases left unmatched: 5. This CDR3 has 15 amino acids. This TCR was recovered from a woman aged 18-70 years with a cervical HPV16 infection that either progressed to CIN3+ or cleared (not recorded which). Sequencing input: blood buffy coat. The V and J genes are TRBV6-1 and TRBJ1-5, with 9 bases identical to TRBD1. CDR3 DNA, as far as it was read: TGTGCCAGCAGTGATCAGGGACAGGGACATCAGCCC. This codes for CASSDQGQGHQP. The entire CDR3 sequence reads CASSDQGQGHQPQHF.